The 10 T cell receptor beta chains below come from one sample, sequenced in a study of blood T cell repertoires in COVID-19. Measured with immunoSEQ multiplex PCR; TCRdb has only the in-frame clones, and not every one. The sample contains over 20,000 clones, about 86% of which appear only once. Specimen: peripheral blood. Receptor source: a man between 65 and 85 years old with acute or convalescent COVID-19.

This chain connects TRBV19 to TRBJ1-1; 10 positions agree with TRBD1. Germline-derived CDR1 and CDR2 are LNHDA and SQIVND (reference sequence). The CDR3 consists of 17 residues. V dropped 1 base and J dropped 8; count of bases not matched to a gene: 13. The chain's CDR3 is CASSIVAGTGDLREAFF. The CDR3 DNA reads TGTGCCAGTAGTATAGTTGCCGGGACAGGGGACCTTCGGGAAGCTTTCTTT.

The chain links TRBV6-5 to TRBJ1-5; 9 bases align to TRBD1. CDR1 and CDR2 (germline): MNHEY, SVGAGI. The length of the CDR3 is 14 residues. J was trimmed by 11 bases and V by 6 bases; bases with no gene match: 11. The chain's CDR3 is CASRPGTGILSQHF. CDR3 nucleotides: TGTGCCAGCAGGCCGGGGACAGGGATCTTGTCCCAGCATTTT.

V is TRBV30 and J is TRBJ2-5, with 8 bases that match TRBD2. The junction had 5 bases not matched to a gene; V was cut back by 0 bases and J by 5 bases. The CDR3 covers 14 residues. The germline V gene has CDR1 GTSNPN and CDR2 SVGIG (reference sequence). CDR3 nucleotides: TGTGCCTGGAGTGTACGGGGGGGTTGGGAGACCCAGTACTTC. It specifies CAWSVRGGWETQYF.

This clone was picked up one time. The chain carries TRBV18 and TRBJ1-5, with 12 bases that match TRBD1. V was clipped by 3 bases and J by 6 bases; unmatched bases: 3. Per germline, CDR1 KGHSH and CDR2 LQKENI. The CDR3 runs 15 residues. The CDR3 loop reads CASSPGTGGSQPQHF. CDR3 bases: TGTGCCAGCTCACCCGGGACAGGGGGCAGTCAGCCCCAGCATTTT.

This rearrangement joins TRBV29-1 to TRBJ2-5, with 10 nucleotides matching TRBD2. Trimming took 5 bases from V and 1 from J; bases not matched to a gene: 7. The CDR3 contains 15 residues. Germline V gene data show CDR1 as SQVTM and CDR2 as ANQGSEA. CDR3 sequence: CSVPSSGSLQETQYF. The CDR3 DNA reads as TGCAGCGTTCCGTCTAGCGGGAGCCTCCAAGAGACCCAGTACTTC.

CDR3 sequence reads: CASSELPGLAGARAKNIQYF. The DNA for the CDR3 is TGCGCCAGCAGCGAACTACCGGGACTAGCGGGAGCGAGGGCCAAAAACATTCAGTACTTC. This chain links TRBV10-2 with TRBJ2-4, with 14 bases matching TRBD2. CDR3 size: 20 residues. Germline V CDR1 and CDR2: WSHSY, SAAADI. Germline trimming cut 6 bases from V and 1 base from J; bases unmatched to any gene: 14.

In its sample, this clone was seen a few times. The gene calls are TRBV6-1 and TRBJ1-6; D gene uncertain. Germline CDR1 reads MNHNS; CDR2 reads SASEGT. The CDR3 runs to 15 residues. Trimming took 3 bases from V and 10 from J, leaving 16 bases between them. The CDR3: CASSDMAFPGSPLHF. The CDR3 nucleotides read TGTGCCAGCAGTGATATGGCGTTCCCGGGGTCACCCCTCCACTTT.

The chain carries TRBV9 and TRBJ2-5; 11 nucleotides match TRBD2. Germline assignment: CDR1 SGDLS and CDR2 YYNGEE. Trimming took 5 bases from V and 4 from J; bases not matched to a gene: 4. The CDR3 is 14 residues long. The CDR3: CASSGTSGLETQYF. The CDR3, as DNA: TGTGCCAGCAGTGGGACTAGCGGTTTAGAGACCCAGTACTTC. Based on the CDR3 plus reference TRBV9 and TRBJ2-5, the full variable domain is DSGVTQTPKHLITATGQRVTLRCSPRSGDLSVYWYQQSLDQGLQFLIQYYNGEERAKGNILERFSAQQFPDLHSELNLSSLELGDSALYFCASSGTSGLETQYFGPGTRLLVL.

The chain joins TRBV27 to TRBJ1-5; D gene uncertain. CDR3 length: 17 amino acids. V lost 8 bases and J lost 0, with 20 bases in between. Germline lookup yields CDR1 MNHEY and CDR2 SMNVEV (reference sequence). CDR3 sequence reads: CASPPQVGRYSNQPQHF. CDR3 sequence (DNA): TGTGCCAGCCCCCCCCAGGTGGGGAGATATAGCAATCAGCCCCAGCATTTT.

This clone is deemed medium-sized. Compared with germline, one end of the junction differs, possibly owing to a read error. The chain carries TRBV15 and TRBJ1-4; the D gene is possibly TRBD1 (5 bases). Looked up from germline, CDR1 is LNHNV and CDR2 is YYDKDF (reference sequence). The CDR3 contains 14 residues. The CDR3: CATSRDTQVVDTKF. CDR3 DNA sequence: TGTGCCACCAGCAGAGATACCCAAGTAGTGGACACCAAATTT.